The 4 T cell receptor beta chains reported below all come from one sample, sequenced in a study of Ad26.COV2.S vaccination and SARS-CoV-2 variants. The treatment is: roughly 18 received Ad26.COV2.S at low or high dose, single or two shots; several received placebo; per-sample allocation not given. Vaccine and placebo recipients were sampled on day 63 after the first injection. TCRdb's copy holds only in-frame clones and misses some; the assay was immunoSEQ multiplex PCR. This table has 350,000 to 400,000 clones, 88% appearing once. Sequences were derived from peripheral blood, sampled in a trial of Ad26.COV2.S vaccine versus placebo. The receptor set was obtained from a person aged 18 to 65 who received the Ad26.COV2.S COVID-19 vaccine or a placebo.

This chain links TRBV2 with TRBJ2-1; D may be TRBD1 (6 bases). Trimming took 6 bases from V and 9 from J, leaving 15 bases between them. Germline assignment: CDR1 SNHLY and CDR2 FYNNEI. The CDR3 contains 13 residues. The CDR3 region has the DNA TGTGCCAGCAGCCTTGACCTAGGGGGTGAGCAGTTCTTC. Its protein product is CASSLDLGGEQFF.

This chain uses TRBV19 with TRBJ1-5; tentatively, D is TRBD1 (5 bases). V was clipped by 7 bases and J by 4 bases, with 11 bases between them. CDR1 is LNHDA, CDR2 SQIVND, per germline (reference sequence). This CDR3 has 13 residues. CDR3 DNA: TGTGCCAGTACGTGGGACTTAAATCAGCCCCAGCATTTT. It codes for CASTWDLNQPQHF.

This chain connects TRBV6-4 to TRBJ2-1; D may be TRBD1 or TRBD2 (5 bases each). There are 15 residues in the CDR3. Germline-derived CDR1 and CDR2 are MRHNA and SNTAGT. V was clipped by 4 bases and J by 6 bases, with 16 bases between them. The DNA for the CDR3 is TGTGCCAGCAGTGCGTTCCAGGGAGAGGGCAATGAGCAGTTCTTC. Translating gives CASSAFQGEGNEQFF.

The rearrangement links TRBV10-2 to TRBJ2-7, with D possibly TRBD1 on 5 matching bases. The germline V gene has CDR1 WSHSY and CDR2 SAAADI. The CDR3 has 11 residues. Trimming shortened V by 8 bases and J by 4 bases, and 9 bases separated the two germline ends. CDR3 coding DNA: TGCGCCAGCTACGACAGATACGAGCAGTACTTC. Residues: CASYDRYEQYF.